A single sample gave rise to the 7 T cell receptor beta chains below, sequenced in a study of cytotoxic CD8 clonotypes in ibrutinib-treated CLL. Sequenced by immunoSEQ multiplex PCR; TCRdb stores in-frame clones only, minus some. Seen here are some 140,000 clones, roughly three quarters observed once, and the top ten hold roughly 12%. The sequencing used PBMCs, collected after 12 months of ibrutinib treatment. These receptors all stem from a human donor with chronic lymphocytic leukemia.

The genes are TRBV7-9 and TRBJ2-7; maybe TRBD1 (6 bases). Germline CDR1 and CDR2: SEHNR and FQNEAQ (reference sequence). The ends were cut back, 3 bases at V and 9 bases at J, with 12 bases in the middle. The CDR3 contains 12 residues. CDR3: CASSFQGSGQYF. CDR3 nucleotides: TGTGCCAGCAGCTTCCAGGGGAGTGGGCAGTACTTC.

This clone was detected only once. The rearrangement links TRBV4-2 to TRBJ2-7, with D unresolved. Trimming removed 8 bases at V and 2 bases at J, with 10 bases between. The CDR3 length is 12 residues. Germline CDR1 LGHNA, CDR2 YNFKEQ. The CDR3 here is CASSSSAYEQYF. Written as DNA, the CDR3 is TGTGCCAGCTCGTCCTCAGCCTACGAGCAGTACTTC.

This clone came up many times. This rearrangement joins TRBV27 to TRBJ2-1; 7 bases match TRBD2. Germline trimming cut 2 bases from V and 2 bases from J; bases unmatched to any gene: 3. This CDR3 is 15 amino acids long. CDR1 is MNHEY and CDR2 is SMNVEV in the germline V gene (reference sequence). The CDR3 nucleotides are TGTGCCAGCAGTTTACAGGCGGGAGCCTACAATGAGCAGTTCTTC. It codes for CASSLQAGAYNEQFF.

V is TRBV9 and J is TRBJ2-7, with D possibly matching TRBD2 (5 bases). The ends were cut back, 0 bases at V and 3 bases at J, with 13 bases in the middle. This CDR3 has 15 amino acids. Germline V gene lookup returns CDR1 SGDLS and CDR2 YYNGEE. The CDR3 DNA reads as TGTGCCAGCAGCGTAGCGGGAAACAGAATCTACGAGCAGTACTTC. This gives the protein CASSVAGNRIYEQYF.

The rearrangement uses TRBV18 and TRBJ2-7; no definite D call. Germline loops: CDR1 KGHSH, CDR2 LQKENI. CDR3 size: 15 residues. The ends were cut back, 2 bases at V and 9 bases at J, with 20 bases in the middle. The CDR3 sequence is CASSPSVGSPLVQYF. CDR3 DNA: TGTGCCAGCTCACCATCAGTCGGCAGTCCCCTAGTGCAGTACTTC.

This clone showed up just once. CDR3 in amino acids: CASSFREKVVADTQYF. DNA of the CDR3: TGTGCCAGCAGCTTCAGGGAGAAAGTTGTCGCAGATACGCAGTATTTT. The chain employs TRBV7-2 and TRBJ2-3, with D perhaps being TRBD1 or TRBD2 (5 bases each). Trimming took off 3 bases at V and 4 bases at J, with 17 bases between the two ends. The CDR3 loop spans 16 amino acids. Germline V gives CDR1 SGHTA, CDR2 FQGNSA.

This rearrangement joins TRBV30 to TRBJ2-7, with D perhaps matching TRBD2 (6 bases). The V and J ends lost 5 bases and 3 bases respectively, with 17 bases between them. The CDR3 sequence is 14 residues long. Germline-derived CDR1 and CDR2 are GTSNPN and SVGIG (reference sequence). The CDR3 nucleotides are TGTGCCTGGCTCCGGACAAGGGGAGGCTACGAGCAGTACTTC. This codes for CAWLRTRGGYEQYF.